This paragraph reports one T cell receptor beta chain. Its specificity is unknown. This specimen belongs to a study of cytomegalovirus exposure and HLA in healthy donors. General study points: Associated with cytomegalovirus, according to the listing, were 150 to 200 TCR beta chains. Reported performance of the classifier showed diagnosis of cytomegalovirus status with high specificity and sensitivity.

Germline CDR1 and CDR2: MNHEY and SMNVEV (reference sequence). The CDR3 contains 15 residues. Trimming pared 0 bases from V and 0 bases from J, leaving 8 bases between. Assay used: immunoSEQ multiplex PCR; TCRdb lists only in-frame clones, some missing. The table includes 78,000 or so clones, 85% to 95% detected once. The chain carries TRBV27 and TRBJ1-2; D call uncertain. Material for sequencing was PBMCs. The origin of this receptor is a woman aged 18-29 years in good health and CMV-seropositive. The CDR3 DNA follows: TGTGCCAGCAGTTTATCGGCGGGTTCTAACTATGGCTACACCTTC. It encodes CASSLSAGSNYGYTF.